This TCR beta chain came from a study of T-cell memory formation after mild COVID-19. TCRdb re-called the 5' RACE reads through MiXCR, storing one row per CDR3 protein. The sample includes hundreds of thousands of distinct CDR3 sequences, roughly 20% of them seen just once. Only a few counts were recorded for this clonotype. Its target is unknown. Study-wide findings and caveats: Among clones contracting day 15 to 85, CD4/CD8 was balanced, whereas later expanders leaned CD4+.

V lost 4 bases, J lost 3 bases, and 7 bases stayed unmatched. This CDR3 has 15 amino acids. In germline, CDR1 is SGHVS, CDR2 FQNEAQ. The chain recombines TRBV7-8 with TRBJ2-7, with 9 bases identical to TRBD2. Source material: PBMCs or a T cell subset sorted from them (not recorded which). The origin of this receptor is an adult woman who had mild COVID-19 (a few samples of this study predate the infection). Cell type and time point are not known. As DNA, the CDR3 is TGTGCCAGCAGCTCTAGCGGGACGGAGCTCTACGAGCAGTACTTC. It codes for CASSSSGTELYEQYF.